This T cell receptor beta chain was captured by sequencing in a study of T cell responses to AZD1222 COVID-19 vaccine. Trimming removed 0 bases from V and 4 bases from J, with 7 bases in between. This CDR3 comprises 13 residues. TCRdb's table, derived via immunoSEQ multiplex PCR, lists solely in-frame clones and lacks some. The sample gives 93,000 or so clones, 90% to 95% of which show up once; under 60% is in the top ten. The TCR was taken from an adult in good health. V gene TRBV23-1 combines with J gene TRBJ2-7; D is unclear. TRBV23-1 is annotated as an ORF whose role is uncertain. The specimen comprised peripheral blood, sampled on day 0 of AZD1222 vaccination. Written as DNA, the CDR3 is TGCGCCAGCAGTCAATCGCGGACGTACGAGCAGTACTTC. Protein product: CASSQSRTYEQYF.